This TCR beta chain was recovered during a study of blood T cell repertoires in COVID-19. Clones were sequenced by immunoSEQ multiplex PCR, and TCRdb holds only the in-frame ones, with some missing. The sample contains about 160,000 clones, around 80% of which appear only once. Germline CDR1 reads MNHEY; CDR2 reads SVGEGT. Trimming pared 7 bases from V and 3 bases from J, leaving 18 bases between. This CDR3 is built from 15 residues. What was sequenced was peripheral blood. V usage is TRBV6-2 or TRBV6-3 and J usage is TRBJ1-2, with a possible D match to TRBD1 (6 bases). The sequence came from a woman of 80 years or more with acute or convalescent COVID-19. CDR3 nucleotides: TGTGCCAGCACCCCCCCGGGACAAGGCTACTATGGCTACACCTTC. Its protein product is CASTPPGQGYYGYTF.